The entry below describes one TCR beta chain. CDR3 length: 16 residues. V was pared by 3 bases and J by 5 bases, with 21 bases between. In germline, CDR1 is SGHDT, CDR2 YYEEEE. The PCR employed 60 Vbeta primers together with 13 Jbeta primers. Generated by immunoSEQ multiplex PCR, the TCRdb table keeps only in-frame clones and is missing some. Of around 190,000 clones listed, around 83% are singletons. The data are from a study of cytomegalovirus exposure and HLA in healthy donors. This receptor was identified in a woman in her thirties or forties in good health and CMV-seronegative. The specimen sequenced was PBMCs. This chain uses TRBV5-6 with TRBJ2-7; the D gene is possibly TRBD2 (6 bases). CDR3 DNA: TGTGCCAGCAGCTCAACCACATTTGGAGGGCGGAACGAGCAGTACTTC. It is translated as CASSSTTFGGRNEQYF.